This TCR beta chain was obtained from a study of blood T cell repertoires in COVID-19. Background on the study: Collection of acute and convalescent COVID-19 samples took place in the United States, Italy and Spain.

This CDR3 region has 16 residues. Sequencing was performed with immunoSEQ multiplex PCR; in TCRdb, only in-frame clones are kept and a portion is missing. Among just over 300,000 clones listed, approximately 90% were seen once. The chain recombines TRBV7-5 with TRBJ1-1; the D call in the table, TRBD1, was not verified against the DNA. TRBV7-5 has pseudogene status. This receptor was taken from a woman aged 40 to 50 who had recovered from COVID-19. The sequenced sample was PBMCs or T cells enriched from blood (not recorded which). In DNA form, the CDR3 reads TGTGCCAGAAGCGGTCGGGACAGGGTAAGAAACACTGAAGCTTTCTTT. Its protein product is CARSGRDRVRNTEAFF.